This T cell receptor beta chain was recorded in a study of T cells and copy number aberrations in small-cell lung cancer (dated by TCRdb to the early 2020s). Background on the whole study: TCR repertoire sequencing was paired with whole-exome sequencing of the same tumor regions to relate T cell metrics to mutations and copy number aberrations. Tumor TCR data existed for about 17 patients, and over 13 patients had TCR data from both tumor tissue and normal tissue.

The germline V gene (reference sequence) gives CDR1 as LNHDA and CDR2 as SQIVND. The CDR3 runs 18 residues from the cysteine to the phenylalanine. Kept here is only the CDR3 DNA, which spans 54 bases and is read in frame from base 1. Trimming takes 0 bases from V and 2 bases from J, and the germline ends sit 14 bases apart. Results the study describes overall, beyond this receptor: Compared with adjacent lung tissue, tumors showed lower T-cell density, richness and clonality, although the density difference was not significant. The study was limited by a small sample size because surgical resection is uncommon in small-cell lung cancer, and validation of the findings is required. All specimens were formalin-fixed paraffin-embedded tissue, which is known to introduce sequencing artifacts.

In regard to this clone: Its antigen is currently not known. No much larger clone exists at a distance of one base, and base qualities are not known.

Using multiplexed V- and J-gene primers, the immunoSEQ hsTCRB Kit amplified TCR-beta CDR3 regions from genomic DNA. Unique DNA barcodes were added in a second PCR, and samples were pooled together with a negative and a positive control. Pooled TCR-beta libraries were sequenced on an Illumina MiSeq with a 150-cycle paired-end protocol. Processing in the source paper ran as follows. Raw sequencing data were processed by Adaptive Biotechnologies into a report containing normalized, annotated TCR-beta repertoires. To compute T-cell density, TCR-beta templates were normalized to usable DNA, with usable DNA estimated through amplification of housekeeping genes. Richness counted unique rearrangements, and clonality was defined as 1 minus Pielou's evenness. TCRdb took over this immuneACCESS table, retaining in-frame rearrangements with V and J assigned. Such tables are incomplete; in checked studies, under half of the missing clones stem from an unresolved V gene, and the remainder is unexplained. V, J and clone size were drawn from that table, and D and trimming were deduced from the DNA. This sample lists thousands of clones; 65% to 85% were detected once. Approximately 10% of the sample is taken by the ten largest.

The donors were limited-stage small-cell lung cancer patients who had surgical resection in Hangzhou, China, between the late 2000s and the early 2020s. All donors had upfront surgery without preoperative chemotherapy or radiotherapy, and none received immunotherapy before or after surgery. Each of the 15 to 20 patients in the sequenced cohort was a smoker or a heavy second-hand smoker. Adjacent normal lung tissue was taken at least 2 cm away from the tumor margin, and two pathologists confirmed morphologically that the tissue was free of malignant cells. To characterize heterogeneity of the T cell repertoire, the study applied multi-region TCR-beta sequencing to resected limited-stage small-cell lung cancers and to tumor-adjacent lung tissue. Genomic DNA was extracted from FFPE tissue using the AllPrep DNA/RNA FFPE Kit (Qiagen).

This clonotype was obtained from a woman in her 70s with small cell lung cancer. Some clones in this sample may be carry-over from other donors' samples. The V and J segments used are TRBV19 and TRBJ2-6; a weak D assignment points to TRBD2 (5 bases agree). The specimen sequenced was normal tissue next to the tumor. The nucleotide sequence is TGTGCCAGTAGTATAGATGTAGGAGGAGGACCTGGGGCCAACGTCCTGACTTTC. It codes for CASSIDVGGGPGANVLTF.